These 2 T cell receptor beta chains were sequenced from one sample in a study of Graves' ophthalmopathy and Graves' hyperthyroidism. RNA transcripts yielded amplified TCR beta CDR3 regions. The first-round RT-PCR employed HTBI primers together with the Qiagen OneStep RT-PCR kit. A multiplex PCR was then performed as the second round. TCRdb analysed the multiplex PCR reads with MiXCR anew, one entry per CDR3 protein. Seen here are fewer than 350,000 distinct CDR3 sequences, 15% to 20% observed once, and the top ten hold approximately 13%. Sequencing was performed on peripheral blood. The receptors were sampled from an adult man with Graves' ophthalmopathy.

There are many counts of this clonotype. The chain recombines TRBV6-2 or TRBV6-3 with TRBJ2-2; weak D call: TRBD1 (5 bases). CDR1 and CDR2 (germline): MNHEY, SVGEGT. The CDR3 is 13 residues long. The germline V and J ends were trimmed by 8 bases and 0 bases, with 7 bases remaining between them. This chain's CDR3 is CASGQTNTGELFF. Here the CDR3 DNA reads TGTGCCAGCGGACAAACGAACACCGGGGAGCTGTTTTTT.

This clonotype has a count of ten or more. The rearrangement joins TRBV20-1 to TRBJ1-2; no definite D call. Germline V gene lookup returns CDR1 DFQATT and CDR2 SNEGSKA (reference sequence). Between the trimmed V and J ends, which lost 4 bases and 4 bases, there was a span of 16 bases. CDR3 length: 14 amino acids. This CDR3 is CSANHASGSYGYTF. The CDR3 DNA is TGCAGTGCTAATCATGCATCGGGGTCCTATGGCTACACCTTC.